The present entry profiles one TCR beta chain with its context. This specimen belongs to a study of blood T cell repertoires in COVID-19. Across the study: Material from acute and convalescent COVID-19 was sourced from the United States, Italy and Spain. T cells, B-cell-depleted T cells, or PBMCs provided the cDNA or gDNA that served as material.

Original methodology: Using reference gene primer amplification, nucleated cell counts were estimated. Here immunoSEQ multiplex PCR was the method, and the copy in TCRdb shows in-frame clones only, minus some. That table furnishes V, J and clone size, whereas the DNA furnished D and trimming. Here the sample spans 9,500 to 15,000 clones, approximately 79% being singletons. This CDR3 spans 15 amino acids. CDR1 and CDR2 (germline): MNHNS, SASEGT. Trimming stripped 2 bases from V and 1 base from J, with 11 bases between. Input material: peripheral blood. The sequence derives from a human donor in a cohort sampled during active COVID-19. The genes are TRBV6-1 and TRBJ1-1; D is uncertain. The CDR3 region has the DNA TGTGCCAGCAGTGAAATCCCGGGTGGGAACACTGAAGCTTTCTTT. Amino acid sequence: CASSEIPGGNTEAFF.